One sample yielded the 2 T cell receptor beta chains listed below, sequenced in a study of Ad26.COV2.S vaccination and SARS-CoV-2 variants (dated by TCRdb to about 2021). The treatment or condition label on this specimen signifies: roughly 19 received Ad26.COV2.S at low or high dose, single or two shots; five or six received placebo; per-sample allocation not given. Repertoires of vaccine and placebo recipients were sequenced from samples collected on day 63 after the first injection. The library relied on the immunoSEQ multiplex PCR assay. TCRdb took over this immuneACCESS table, retaining in-frame rearrangements with V and J assigned. Such tables are incomplete; in checked studies, under half of the missing clones stem from an unresolved V gene, and the remainder is unexplained. The sample has some 250,000 clones on record, 88% of them singletons. Roughly 10% of the sample belongs to the ten largest clones.

The source was peripheral blood, collected in a trial of Ad26.COV2.S vaccine versus placebo. The source is a person aged 18-65 years who received the Ad26.COV2.S COVID-19 vaccine or a placebo.

The rearrangement links TRBV7-2 to TRBJ1-2; D gene uncertain. Germline V gene data show CDR1 as SGHTA and CDR2 as FQGNSA. This CDR3 contains 16 residues. The germline V and J ends were trimmed by 3 bases and 0 bases, with 14 bases remaining between them. The CDR3 here is CASSLGGGRSNYGYTF. The CDR3 nucleotides are TGTGCCAGCAGCTTGGGCGGTGGAAGGTCTAACTATGGCTACACCTTC.

The V call is TRBV19, the J call TRBJ1-1; unclear D gene. The CDR3 totals 14 residues. Per the germline V gene, CDR1 is LNHDA and CDR2 is SQIVND (reference sequence). Trimming cost V 3 bases and J 1 base, with 9 bases left between them. CDR3 sequence: CASSMNRWNTEAFF. CDR3 in DNA: TGTGCCAGTAGTATGAATCGGTGGAACACTGAAGCTTTCTTT.